A selection of T cell receptor beta chains follows, all from one sample in a study of T cell responses to AZD1222 COVID-19 vaccine. Sequencing was performed with immunoSEQ multiplex PCR; in TCRdb, only in-frame clones are kept and a portion is missing. The repertoire holds 160,000 or so clones, with 88% as singletons. The specimen comprised peripheral blood, sampled 28 days after the second AZD1222 dose. Receptors originate from an adult who received the AZD1222 COVID-19 vaccine. Each CDR3 is given with its conserved first and last residue. The D gene is left open where the match is weak.

d_call,v_call,j_call,cdr3_aa
.,TRBV27,TRBJ2-5,CASREGDRVETQYF
TRBD1,TRBV18,TRBJ1-1,CASSRTGLAEAFF
.,TRBV7-9,TRBJ2-2,CASSLAGAGELFF
.,TRBV3-1/TRBV3-2,TRBJ2-7,CASSQGWQSDEQYF
TRBD2,TRBV4-3,TRBJ2-1,CASSQERGRAQSSYNEQFF
.,TRBV3-1/TRBV3-2,TRBJ2-1,CASSHAGEQFF
.,TRBV7-2,TRBJ2-7,CASSGGLGGYYEQYF
.,TRBV6-5,TRBJ1-3,CASTRGLSSGNTIYF
.,TRBV6-1,TRBJ1-5,CASSGQGWPSYSNQPQHF
TRBD1,TRBV5-6,TRBJ1-5,CASSFGQGVGQPQHF
.,TRBV6-4,TRBJ1-5,CASSEVGNQPQHF
.,TRBV20-1,TRBJ2-1,CSASQGAYNEQFF
TRBD1,TRBV12-3/TRBV12-4,TRBJ1-4,CASRTGVGEKLFF
.,TRBV19,TRBJ1-1,CASSARGPNGEAFF
.,TRBV6-5,TRBJ2-1,CASSLADNNEQFF
.,TRBV27,TRBJ1-6,CASSFFGEGGSPLHF
TRBD1,TRBV6-2/TRBV6-3,TRBJ2-5,CASSYSMGQLLETQYF
.,TRBV2,TRBJ2-7,CASSARTATYEQYF
.,TRBV5-4,TRBJ1-1,CASSFTGSTEAFF
.,TRBV5-8,TRBJ2-2,CASSLDRIGELFF
TRBD1,TRBV12-3/TRBV12-4,TRBJ1-2,CASSFDRAGGYTF
.,TRBV6-2/TRBV6-3,TRBJ1-6,CASSTDTSLNAYNSPLHF
.,TRBV6-6,TRBJ1-6,CASSYGQAYNSPLHF
.,TRBV6-5,TRBJ1-2,CATRTGFPLDGYTF
.,TRBV6-4,TRBJ2-7,CASSDSGSYEQYF
.,TRBV18,TRBJ1-1,CASSPITDTEAFF
.,TRBV6-5,TRBJ1-5,CASSRTDYNQPQHF
.,TRBV29-1,TRBJ1-2,CSVGQSNYGYTF
TRBD1,TRBV5-4,TRBJ1-2,CASSRTGESYGYTF
TRBD1,TRBV10-3,TRBJ2-2,CAISELRDRGLGELFF
.,TRBV3-1/TRBV3-2,TRBJ2-2,CASSQDSGYTGELFF
.,TRBV10-1,TRBJ1-3,CASSEGRNGKTGNTIYF
.,TRBV6-2/TRBV6-3,TRBJ1-5,CASSYSIGRASNQPQHF
TRBD1,TRBV6-5,TRBJ2-7,CASSGTGLHEQYF
.,TRBV4-1,TRBJ1-2,CASSQDRTNYGYTF
TRBD1,TRBV5-1,TRBJ1-1,CASGPTGGIQEAFF
.,TRBV20-1,TRBJ1-2,CSARDLGGYTF
TRBD1,TRBV2,TRBJ1-1,CAGVSQGSAEAFF
.,TRBV10-3,TRBJ2-3,CAETMTTRSTDTQYF
.,TRBV28,TRBJ1-5,CASAEERPGGAPQHF
TRBD1,TRBV30,TRBJ1-5,CAWSATTGGNQPQHF
.,TRBV5-1,TRBJ2-1,CASSLDGTNNEQFF
.,TRBV27,TRBJ2-7,CASSLSLRGLEQYF
.,TRBV10-3,TRBJ1-4,CAISPTGVADEKLFF
.,TRBV15,TRBJ1-1,CATSRPGTEAFF
.,TRBV6-5,TRBJ1-1,CASSSTGTLSAFF
.,TRBV30,TRBJ1-1,CAWSVGRLKTEAFF
.,TRBV7-9,TRBJ2-7,CASSFRGRGHSLEQYF
.,TRBV5-6,TRBJ2-7,CASSLGSRGVSYEQYF
.,TRBV7-2,TRBJ2-7,CASKNLATSSYEQYF
.,TRBV7-2,TRBJ2-2,CASSPRRDTGELFF
.,TRBV5-1,TRBJ2-3,CASSLPTDTQYF
TRBD2,TRBV12-5,TRBJ2-1,CASGPPGLAGGHEQFF
.,TRBV29-1,TRBJ1-2,CSVVSGVNYGYTF